The sequence of this T cell receptor (beta chain) was determined in a study of blood T cell repertoires in COVID-19. Study-level information: PBMCs, B-cell-depleted T cells, or T cells were the source of the cDNA or gDNA that made up the material.

Germline CDR1 is DFQATT and CDR2 is SNEGSKA (reference sequence). The V end lost 2 bases, the J end lost 3 bases, and 4 bases lay between the germline ends. The CDR3 runs to 11 residues. Libraries were prepared by immunoSEQ multiplex PCR; TCRdb keeps only in-frame clonotypes and omits some of them. This table holds under 200,000 clones, around 90% found once. Sample: peripheral blood. This clonotype was sampled from a middle-aged man with active or convalescent COVID-19. This chain joins TRBV20-1 and TRBJ1-1; D remains ambiguous. The CDR3 protein is CSARPDTEAFF. The CDR3 region has the DNA TGCAGTGCTAGACCTGACACTGAAGCTTTCTTT.